A single sample is the source of the 20 T cell receptor beta chains below, sequenced in a study of T cell changes during pregnancy in multiple sclerosis. Sequenced by immunoSEQ multiplex PCR; TCRdb stores in-frame clones only, minus some. The sample comprises approximately 20,000 clones, 85% to 95% of which are singletons, and about 0.62% rests with the top ten. The source material was CD4+ T cells from peripheral blood mononuclear cells, sampled in the third trimester of pregnancy. Source of these receptors: a female donor with multiple sclerosis, enrolled in a pregnancy study.

The chain carries TRBV5-5 and TRBJ1-1; D might be TRBD1 (5 bases). Per the germline V gene, CDR1 is SGHKS and CDR2 is YYEKEE (reference sequence). The CDR3 loop spans 16 amino acids. Trimming took 7 bases from V and 4 from J, leaving 23 bases between them. The CDR3 DNA reads TGTGCCAGCCCCCGCAGGTTAGGGGTCGCCCCCACTGAAGCTTTCTTT. Its protein is CASPRRLGVAPTEAFF. The whole variable domain, remainder taken from reference TRBV5-5 and TRBJ1-1, is DAGVTQSPTHLIKTRGQQVTLRCSPISGHKSVSWYQQVLGQGPQFIFQYYEKEERGRGNFPDRFSARQFPNYSSELNVNALLLGDSALYLCASPRRLGVAPTEAFFGQGTRLTVV.

The chain uses TRBV2 and TRBJ2-2; the D gene is possibly TRBD1 (6 bases). Germline CDR1 and CDR2: SNHLY and FYNNEI. This CDR3 comprises 15 residues. V was pared by 6 bases and J by 0 bases, with 11 bases between. This CDR3 is CASRTGSSNTGELFF. The CDR3, as DNA: TGTGCCAGCAGAACAGGGTCATCGAACACCGGGGAGCTGTTTTTT.

The chain recombines TRBV19 with TRBJ2-2, with D unresolved. The length of the CDR3 is 13 residues. Germline V gene sequence: CDR1 LNHDA, CDR2 SQIVND (reference sequence). V was pared by 2 bases and J by 5 bases, with 6 bases between. Here the CDR3 reads CASSIRGTGELFF. CDR3 coding DNA: TGTGCCAGTAGTATAAGAGGAACCGGGGAGCTGTTTTTT.

The V call is TRBV2, the J call TRBJ2-3; a weak D match, TRBD2 (8 bases). V was trimmed by 11 bases and J by 1 base, leaving 16 bases between them. The CDR3 spans 14 residues. Germline V lookup: CDR1 SNHLY, CDR2 FYNNEI. CDR3 protein: CALREGQRTDTQYF. For the CDR3, the DNA is TGTGCCCTACGGGAGGGACAGCGCACAGATACGCAGTATTTT.

The chain joins TRBV5-1 to TRBJ2-3, with D hard to call. V shed 0 bases and J shed 3 bases, with 11 bases lying between them. CDR1 and CDR2 (germline): SGHRS, YFSETQ. This CDR3 has 15 residues. The CDR3: CASSLDGFGTDTQYF. CDR3 sequence (DNA): TGCGCCAGCAGCTTGGACGGGTTCGGAACAGATACGCAGTATTTT.

The rearrangement uses TRBV28 and TRBJ2-2; possibly TRBD1 for D (5 bases). CDR3 length equals 15 residues. The germline V and J ends were trimmed by 2 bases and 6 bases, with 13 bases remaining between them. Germline V gives CDR1 MDHEN, CDR2 SYDVKM. The CDR3 nucleotides are TGTGCCAGCAGTTTACCCAATCAAGGGGCCGGGGAGCTGTTTTTT. Translating gives CASSLPNQGAGELFF.

CDR3 sequence reads: CAWSVLGADTQYF. DNA for the CDR3: TGTGCCTGGAGTGTTTTGGGAGCGGATACGCAGTATTTT. The chain recombines TRBV30 with TRBJ2-3; D is perhaps TRBD2 (5 bases). V lost 0 bases to trimming and J lost 6 bases, with 10 bases between them. Per germline, CDR1 GTSNPN and CDR2 SVGIG (reference sequence). There are 13 residues in the CDR3.

The V call is TRBV10-3, the J call TRBJ2-3; 11 nucleotides line up with TRBD2. The CDR3 covers 15 residues. With V trimmed by 6 bases and J by 4 bases, 6 bases remained unmatched. Germline-derived CDR1 and CDR2 are ENHRY and SYGVKD. This CDR3 reads CAIRRSGGAADTQYF. The CDR3 DNA reads TGTGCCATCAGACGTAGCGGGGGGGCAGCAGATACGCAGTATTTT.

This chain joins TRBV29-1 and TRBJ2-5, with TRBD2 matching over 13 bases. Germline CDR1 and CDR2: SQVTM and ANQGSEA. After removal of 7 bases from V and 1 base from J, the junction contained 9 bases not matched to a gene. CDR3 size: 16 residues. The CDR3 nucleotides read TGCAGCGCTGCCTTGACTAGCGGGGGGCCCCAAGAGACCCAGTACTTC. This codes for CSAALTSGGPQETQYF.

This chain links TRBV11-2 with TRBJ1-2; 9 positions agree with TRBD1. The V segment lost 5 bases and the J segment 5 bases; nucleotides outside the gene matches: 6. Germline CDR1 and CDR2: SGHAT and FQNNGV. This CDR3 region has 14 residues. The CDR3 region is CASSNLQGAYGYTF. The CDR3 nucleotides are TGTGCCAGCAGCAACCTACAGGGGGCGTATGGCTACACCTTC. The full variable domain, completed using reference TRBV11-2 and TRBJ1-2, is EAGVAQSPRYKIIEKRQSVAFWCNPISGHATLYWYQQILGQGPKLLIQFQNNGVVDDSQLPKDRFSAERLKGVDSTLKIQPAKLEDSAVYLCASSNLQGAYGYTFGSGTRLTVV.

This chain joins TRBV19 and TRBJ2-1; 7 bases match TRBD1. Trimming removed 5 bases from V and 0 bases from J; junction bases left unmatched: 10. This CDR3 is 17 amino acids long. CDR1 is LNHDA, CDR2 SQIVND, per germline (reference sequence). The CDR3 region is CASSPLRQGSSYNEQFF. The CDR3 region has the DNA TGTGCCAGTAGTCCTTTGCGACAGGGAAGCTCCTACAATGAGCAGTTCTTC.

This clone was seen just once. The chain uses TRBV5-4 and TRBJ1-4; D perhaps matches TRBD1 (6 bases). Trimming stripped 2 bases from V and 7 bases from J, with 27 bases between. CDR3 size: 19 residues. Germline assignment: CDR1 SGHNT and CDR2 YYREEE (reference sequence). As DNA, the CDR3 is TGTGCCAGCAGCTTCAGGGGTGGACGTCTTGGGACATTGGTTGAAAAACTGTTTTTT. It yields the protein CASSFRGGRLGTLVEKLFF.

The chain recombines TRBV7-9 with TRBJ1-6; 8 positions agree with TRBD1. The CDR3 is 15 amino acids. V was pared by 5 bases and J by 6 bases, with 6 bases of the junction left unmatched. In germline, CDR1 is SEHNR, CDR2 FQNEAQ (reference sequence). CDR3 residues: CASSPWDRSNSPLHF. CDR3 nucleotide sequence: TGTGCCAGCAGCCCTTGGGACAGGAGTAATTCACCCCTCCACTTT.

The CDR3 nucleotides read TGTGCCAGCAGTGAAAGGATAGCGGGGGTATTTGAGACCCAGTACTTC. As protein: CASSERIAGVFETQYF. The chain combines TRBV6-1 with TRBJ2-5, with 9 bases lining up with TRBD2. The CDR3 length is 16 residues. Looked up from germline, CDR1 is MNHNS and CDR2 is SASEGT. V was clipped by 2 bases and J by 5 bases; unmatched bases: 9.

V usage is TRBV5-5 and J usage is TRBJ1-4, with 8 bases fitting TRBD1. CDR1 and CDR2 (germline): SGHKS, YYEKEE (reference sequence). The CDR3 spans 18 residues. The J segment lost 0 bases and the V segment lost 4 bases, leaving 11 bases of the junction unmatched. CDR3 loop: CASSPITGGIATNEKLFF. The CDR3 DNA reads as TGTGCCAGCAGCCCCATTACAGGGGGTATTGCAACTAATGAAAAACTGTTTTTT.

In regard to this clone: Additional DNA sequences in this sample encode the identical CDR3. The V gene is TRBV25-1, the J gene TRBJ2-7; 7 bases match TRBD2. The V and J ends lost 2 bases and 4 bases, in that order; junction bases with no gene match: 14. CDR3 length equals 17 residues. In germline, CDR1 is MGHDK, CDR2 SYGVNS. Written as DNA, the CDR3 is TGTGCCAGCAGTGAAGGATGGGGAGGGGTAGAACCGTACGAGCAGTACTTC. Amino acid sequence: CASSEGWGGVEPYEQYF.

The rearrangement uses TRBV2 and TRBJ1-6; a weak D match, TRBD1 (5 bases). Trimming stripped 7 bases from V and 0 bases from J, with 10 bases between. Germline values: CDR1 SNHLY, CDR2 FYNNEI. CDR3 length: 15 residues. This CDR3 is CASTRTGSYNSPLHF. CDR3 sequence (DNA): TGTGCCAGCACACGAACAGGCTCCTATAATTCACCCCTCCACTTT.

This clone came up once. The rearrangement links TRBV9 to TRBJ2-3, with 7 bases aligning to TRBD2. The CDR3 is made up of 14 amino acids. The V and J ends lost 4 bases and 4 bases, in that order; junction bases with no gene match: 6. The germline V gene encodes CDR1 SGDLS and CDR2 YYNGEE. The CDR3, as DNA: TGTGCCAGCAGCCGGACTGGGAGGGCAGATACGCAGTATTTT. It is translated as CASSRTGRADTQYF.

The chain has TRBV2 and TRBJ2-5; D may be TRBD2 (6 bases). The germline gives CDR1 SNHLY, CDR2 FYNNEI. This CDR3 has 13 amino acids. The V gene lost 8 bases and the J gene lost 7 bases, with 17 bases spanning the gap. The CDR3, as DNA: TGTGCCAGCCGGCCGGGGGAATACGGGACCCAGTACTTC. Translating gives CASRPGEYGTQYF.

This clone was seen only once. The chain uses TRBV6-1 and TRBJ1-2, with 8 bases that match TRBD1. Per the germline V gene, CDR1 is MNHNS and CDR2 is SASEGT. The CDR3 has 15 residues. V lost 6 bases, J lost 6 bases, and 12 bases stayed unmatched. The CDR3 nucleotides are TGTGCCAGCAGCCTATACCACAGGGGACAGGATGGCTACACCTTC. This sequence encodes CASSLYHRGQDGYTF.